This T cell receptor (beta chain) was sequenced for a study of OX40 agonist ivuxolimab in advanced cancers. Study-wide background: The study enrolled dose-escalation patients with hepatocellular carcinoma, melanoma, renal cell or head and neck cancer.

Germline CDR1 and CDR2: LGHNA and YSLEER. Trimming cost V 5 bases and J 4 bases, with 14 bases left between them. The CDR3 runs to 14 residues. Remarks on this clone: Its target is unknown.

Patients who had autoimmune disease history or got systemic immunosuppression were left out. Assay: immunoSEQ multiplex PCR; the TCRdb copy retains only in-frame clones and omits some. The table includes tens of thousands of clones, more than 70% detected once. Study-wide points: Clonal expansion was among the lowest in partial responders at 0.1-3.0 mg/kg, especially CD8+.

This TCR was sampled from an adult with an advanced solid tumor such as melanoma, head and neck, liver or kidney cancer. J is TRBJ1-2 and V is TRBV4-3, with D perhaps matching TRBD1 (6 bases). The sample in question was CD4+ or CD8+ T cells sorted from blood, obtained in a trial of the OX40 agonist ivuxolimab. In DNA, the CDR3 is TGCGCCAGCAGCGAACAGGGCAGGTTCTATGGCTACACCTTC. Encoded protein: CASSEQGRFYGYTF.